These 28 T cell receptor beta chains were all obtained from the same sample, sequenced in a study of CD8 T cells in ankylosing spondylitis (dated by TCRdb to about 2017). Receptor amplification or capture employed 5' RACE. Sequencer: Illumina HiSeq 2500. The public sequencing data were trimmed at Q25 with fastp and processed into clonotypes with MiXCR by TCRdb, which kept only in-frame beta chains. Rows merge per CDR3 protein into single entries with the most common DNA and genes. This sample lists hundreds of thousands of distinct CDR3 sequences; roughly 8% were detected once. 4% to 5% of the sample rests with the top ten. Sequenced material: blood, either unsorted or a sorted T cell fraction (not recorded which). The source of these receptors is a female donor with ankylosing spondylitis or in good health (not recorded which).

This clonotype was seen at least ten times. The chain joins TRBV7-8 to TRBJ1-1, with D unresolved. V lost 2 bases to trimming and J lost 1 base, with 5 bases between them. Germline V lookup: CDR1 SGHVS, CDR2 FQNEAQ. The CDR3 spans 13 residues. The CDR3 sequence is CASSLKSNTEAFF. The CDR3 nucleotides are TGTGCCAGCAGCTTAAAGTCGAACACTGAAGCTTTCTTT.

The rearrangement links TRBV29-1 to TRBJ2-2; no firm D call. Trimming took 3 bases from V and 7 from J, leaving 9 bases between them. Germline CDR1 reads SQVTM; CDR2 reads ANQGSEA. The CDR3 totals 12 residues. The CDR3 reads CSVETRFGELFF. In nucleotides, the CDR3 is TGCAGCGTTGAGACCCGGTTCGGGGAGCTGTTTTTT.

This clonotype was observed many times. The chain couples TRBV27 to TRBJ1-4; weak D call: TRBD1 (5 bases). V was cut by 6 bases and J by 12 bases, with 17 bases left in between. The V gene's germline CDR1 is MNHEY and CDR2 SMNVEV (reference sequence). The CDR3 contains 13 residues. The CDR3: CASSLAGEGELFF. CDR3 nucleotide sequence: TGTGCCAGCAGCCTGGCCGGCGAAGGGGAACTGTTTTTT.

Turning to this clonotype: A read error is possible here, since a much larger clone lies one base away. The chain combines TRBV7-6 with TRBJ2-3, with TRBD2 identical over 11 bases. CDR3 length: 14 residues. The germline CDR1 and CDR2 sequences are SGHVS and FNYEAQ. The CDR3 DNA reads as TGTGCCAGCAGCCTAGCGGGAGGATCCGCTACGCAGTATTTT. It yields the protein CASSLAGGSATQYF.

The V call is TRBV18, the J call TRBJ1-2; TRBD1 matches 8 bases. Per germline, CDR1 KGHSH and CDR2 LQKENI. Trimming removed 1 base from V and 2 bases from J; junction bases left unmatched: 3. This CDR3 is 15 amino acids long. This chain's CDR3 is CASSPRTGGNYGYTF. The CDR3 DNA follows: TGTGCCAGCTCACCACGTACAGGGGGAAACTATGGCTACACCTTC.

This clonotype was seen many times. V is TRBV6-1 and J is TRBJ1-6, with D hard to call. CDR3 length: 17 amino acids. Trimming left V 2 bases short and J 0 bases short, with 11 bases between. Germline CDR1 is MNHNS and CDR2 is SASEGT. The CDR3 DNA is TGTGCCAGCAGTGAAATGCACCAACGCTCCTATAATTCACCCCTCCACTTT. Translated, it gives CASSEMHQRSYNSPLHF.

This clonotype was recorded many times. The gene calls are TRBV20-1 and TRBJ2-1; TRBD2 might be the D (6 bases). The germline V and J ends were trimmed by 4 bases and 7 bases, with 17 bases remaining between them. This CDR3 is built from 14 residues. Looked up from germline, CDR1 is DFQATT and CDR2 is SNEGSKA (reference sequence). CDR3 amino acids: CSANRPGVGNEQFF. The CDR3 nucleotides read TGCAGTGCTAACAGACCGGGGGTGGGGAATGAGCAGTTCTTC.

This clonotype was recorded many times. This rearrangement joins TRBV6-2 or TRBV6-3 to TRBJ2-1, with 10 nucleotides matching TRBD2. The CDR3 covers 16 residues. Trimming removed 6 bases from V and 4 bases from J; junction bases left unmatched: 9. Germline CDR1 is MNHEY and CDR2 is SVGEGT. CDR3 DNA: TGTGCCAGCAGGCTATTAGCGGGAGGCGGTTACAATGAGCAGTTCTTC. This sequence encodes CASRLLAGGGYNEQFF.

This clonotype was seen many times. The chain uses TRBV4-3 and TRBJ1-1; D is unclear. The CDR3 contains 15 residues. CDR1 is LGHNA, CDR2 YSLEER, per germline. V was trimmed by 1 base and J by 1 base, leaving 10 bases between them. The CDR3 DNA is TGCGCCAGCAGCCAAGTCAGTCGTAGGAACACTGAAGCTTTCTTT. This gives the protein CASSQVSRRNTEAFF.

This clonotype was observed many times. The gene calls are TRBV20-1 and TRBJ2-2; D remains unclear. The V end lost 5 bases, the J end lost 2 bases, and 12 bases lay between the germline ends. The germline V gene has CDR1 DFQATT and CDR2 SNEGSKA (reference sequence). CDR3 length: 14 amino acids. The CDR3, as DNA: TGCAGTGCTCTAGGTGATTCTAACACCGGGGAGCTGTTTTTT. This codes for CSALGDSNTGELFF.

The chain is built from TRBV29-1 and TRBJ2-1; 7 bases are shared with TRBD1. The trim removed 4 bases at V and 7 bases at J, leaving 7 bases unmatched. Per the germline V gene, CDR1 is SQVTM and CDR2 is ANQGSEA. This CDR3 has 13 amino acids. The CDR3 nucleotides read TGCAGCGTTGCTACAGGGGATGAGAATGAGCAGTTCTTC. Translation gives CSVATGDENEQFF.

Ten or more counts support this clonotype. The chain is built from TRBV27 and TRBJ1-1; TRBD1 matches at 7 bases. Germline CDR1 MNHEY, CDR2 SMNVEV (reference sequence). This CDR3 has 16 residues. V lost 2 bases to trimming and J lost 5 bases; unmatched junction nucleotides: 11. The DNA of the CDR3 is TGTGCCAGCAGTTTACGAGGAAGACAGGGAGGGACTGAAGCTTTCTTT. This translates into CASSLRGRQGGTEAFF.

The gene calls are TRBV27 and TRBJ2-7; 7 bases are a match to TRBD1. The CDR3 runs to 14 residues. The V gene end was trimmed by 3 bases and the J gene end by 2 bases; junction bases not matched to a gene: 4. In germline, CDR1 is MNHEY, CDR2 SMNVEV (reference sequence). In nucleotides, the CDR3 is TGTGCCAGCAGTTTCTTGGGACAGACCTACGAGCAGTACTTC. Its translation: CASSFLGQTYEQYF.

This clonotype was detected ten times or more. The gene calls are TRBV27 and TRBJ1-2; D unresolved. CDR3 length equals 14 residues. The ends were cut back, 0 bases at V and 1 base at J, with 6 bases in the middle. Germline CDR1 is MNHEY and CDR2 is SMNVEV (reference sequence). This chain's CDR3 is CASSLSTNNYGYTF. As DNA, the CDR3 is TGTGCCAGCAGTTTATCAACCAATAACTATGGCTACACCTTC.

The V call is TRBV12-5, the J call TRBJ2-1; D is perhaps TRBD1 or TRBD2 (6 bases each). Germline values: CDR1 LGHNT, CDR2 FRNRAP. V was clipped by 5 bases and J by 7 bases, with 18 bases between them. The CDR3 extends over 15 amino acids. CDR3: CASGPSGGLANEQFF. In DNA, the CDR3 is TGTGCTAGTGGTCCTAGTGGGGGGCTAGCGAATGAGCAGTTCTTC.

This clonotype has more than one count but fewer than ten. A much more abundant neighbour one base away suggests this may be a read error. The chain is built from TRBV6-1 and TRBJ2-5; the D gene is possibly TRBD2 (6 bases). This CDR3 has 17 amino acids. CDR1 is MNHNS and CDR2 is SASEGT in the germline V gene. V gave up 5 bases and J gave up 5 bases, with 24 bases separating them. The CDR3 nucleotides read TGTGCCAGCAGTCCACCCTCTCAGTGGGAGGAGGTGGAGACCCAGTACTTC. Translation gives CASSPPSQWEEVETQYF.

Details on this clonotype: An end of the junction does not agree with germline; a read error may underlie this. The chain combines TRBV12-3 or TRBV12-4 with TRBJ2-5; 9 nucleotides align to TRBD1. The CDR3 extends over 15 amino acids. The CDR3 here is CVSSSGTGTQETQYF. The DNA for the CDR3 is TGTGTCAGCAGTTCCGGGACAGGGACCCAAGAGACCCAGTACTTC.

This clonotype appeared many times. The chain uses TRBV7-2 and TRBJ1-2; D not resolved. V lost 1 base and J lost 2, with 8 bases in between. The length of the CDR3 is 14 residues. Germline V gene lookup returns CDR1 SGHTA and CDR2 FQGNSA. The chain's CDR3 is CASSLDSTNYGYTF. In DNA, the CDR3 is TGTGCCAGCAGCTTAGACAGCACAAACTATGGCTACACCTTC.

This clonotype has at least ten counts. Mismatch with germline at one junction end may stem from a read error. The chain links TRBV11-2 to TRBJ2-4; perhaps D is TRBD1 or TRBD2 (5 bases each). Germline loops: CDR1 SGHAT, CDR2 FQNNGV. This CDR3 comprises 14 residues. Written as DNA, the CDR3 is TGTGCCAGCAGCTTACGGGGCTCGGGGCAGGGATTGGACTTC. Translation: CASSLRGSGQGLDF.

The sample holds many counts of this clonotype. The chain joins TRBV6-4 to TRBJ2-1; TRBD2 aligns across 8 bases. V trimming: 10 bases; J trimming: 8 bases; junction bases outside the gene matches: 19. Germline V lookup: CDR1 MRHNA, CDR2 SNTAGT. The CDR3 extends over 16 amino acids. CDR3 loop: CAKRWPILAVHHEQFF. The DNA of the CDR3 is TGTGCCAAGCGTTGGCCCATACTAGCGGTCCACCATGAGCAGTTCTTC.

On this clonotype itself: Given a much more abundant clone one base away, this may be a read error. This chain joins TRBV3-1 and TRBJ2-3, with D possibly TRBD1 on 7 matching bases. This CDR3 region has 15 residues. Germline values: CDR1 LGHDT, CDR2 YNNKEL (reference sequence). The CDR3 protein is CVSSQPRQGGDTQYF. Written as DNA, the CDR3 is TGTGTCAGCAGCCAACCCCGACAGGGAGGAGATACGCAGTATTTT.

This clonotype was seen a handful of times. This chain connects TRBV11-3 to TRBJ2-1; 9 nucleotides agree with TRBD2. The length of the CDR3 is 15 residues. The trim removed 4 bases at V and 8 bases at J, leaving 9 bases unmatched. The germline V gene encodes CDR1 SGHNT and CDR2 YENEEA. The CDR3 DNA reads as TGTGCCAGCAGCTCCTTGCGGGAGGGCCAGCATGAGCAGTTCTTC. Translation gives CASSSLREGQHEQFF.

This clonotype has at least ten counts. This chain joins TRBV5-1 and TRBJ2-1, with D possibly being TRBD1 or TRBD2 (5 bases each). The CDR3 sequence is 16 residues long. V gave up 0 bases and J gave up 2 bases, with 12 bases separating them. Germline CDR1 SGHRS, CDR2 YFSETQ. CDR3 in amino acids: CASSLVDGAAYNEQFF. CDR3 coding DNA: TGCGCCAGCAGCTTGGTAGACGGGGCAGCCTACAATGAGCAGTTCTTC.

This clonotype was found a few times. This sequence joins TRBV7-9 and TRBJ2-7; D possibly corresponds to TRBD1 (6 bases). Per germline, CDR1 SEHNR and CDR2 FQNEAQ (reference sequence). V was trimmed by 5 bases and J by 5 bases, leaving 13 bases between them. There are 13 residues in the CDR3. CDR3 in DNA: TGTGCCAGCAGCCCCAAAGACAGGAACGAGCAGTACTTC. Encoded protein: CASSPKDRNEQYF.

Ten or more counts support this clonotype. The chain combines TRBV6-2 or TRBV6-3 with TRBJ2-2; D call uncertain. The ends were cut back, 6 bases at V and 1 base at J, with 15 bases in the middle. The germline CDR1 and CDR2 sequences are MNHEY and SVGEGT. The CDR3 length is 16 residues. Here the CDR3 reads CASSPSPLGNTGELFF. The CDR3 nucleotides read TGTGCCAGCAGCCCCTCCCCGTTGGGGAACACCGGGGAGCTGTTTTTT.

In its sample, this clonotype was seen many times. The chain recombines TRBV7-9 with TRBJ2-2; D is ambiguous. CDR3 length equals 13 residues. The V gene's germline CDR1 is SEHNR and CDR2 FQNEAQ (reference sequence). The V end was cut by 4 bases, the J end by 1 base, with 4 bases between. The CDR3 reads CASSSENTGELFF. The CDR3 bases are TGTGCCAGCAGCTCCGAGAACACCGGGGAGCTGTTTTTT.

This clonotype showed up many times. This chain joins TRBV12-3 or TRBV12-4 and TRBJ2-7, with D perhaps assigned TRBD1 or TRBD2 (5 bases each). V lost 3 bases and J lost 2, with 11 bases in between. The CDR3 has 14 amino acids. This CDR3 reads CASSFRDAAYEQYF. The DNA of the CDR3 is TGTGCCAGCAGTTTCCGGGACGCCGCCTACGAGCAGTACTTC.

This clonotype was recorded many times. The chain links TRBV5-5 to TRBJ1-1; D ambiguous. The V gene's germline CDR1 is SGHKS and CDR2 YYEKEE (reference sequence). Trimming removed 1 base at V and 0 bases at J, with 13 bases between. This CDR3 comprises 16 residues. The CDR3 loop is CASSLQIKFMNTEAFF. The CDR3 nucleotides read TGTGCCAGCAGCTTGCAGATTAAATTTATGAACACTGAAGCTTTCTTT.